This TCR beta chain was captured by sequencing in a study of cytomegalovirus exposure and HLA in healthy donors. Researchers ran the PCR with 60 Vbeta and 13 Jbeta primers. Sequencing used immunoSEQ multiplex PCR; TCRdb keeps in-frame clones, though not all of them. The table records 130,000 to 150,000 clones, 70% to 90% of them present only once. This clone has only a few counts. The antigen remains unidentified. V was clipped by 5 bases and J by 5 bases; unmatched bases: 8. The CDR3 length is 15 residues. Germline V gives CDR1 PRHDT, CDR2 FYEKMQ (reference sequence). Whole-study findings and limits: What a later analysis showed was that several of the most significant clusters appeared linked to common viral pathogens.

The chain employs TRBV13 and TRBJ2-5; 10 bases are shared with TRBD1. Material: PBMCs. The sequence came from a woman aged 40-49 years in good health and CMV-seropositive. The CDR3 sequence: CASSLGQGVGETQYF. In DNA, the CDR3 is TGTGCCAGCAGCCTCGGACAGGGGGTTGGGGAGACCCAGTACTTC. The full variable domain, in which reference TRBV13 and TRBJ2-5 provide the parts outside the CDR3, is AAGVIQSPRHLIKEKRETATLKCYPIPRHDTVYWYQQGPGQDPQFLISFYEKMQSDKGSIPDRFSAQQFSDYHSELNMSSLELGDSALYFCASSLGQGVGETQYFGPGTRLLVL.